This T cell receptor beta chain appears in the sequencing data of a study of cytomegalovirus exposure and HLA in healthy donors. Findings and caveats of the study: Analysis performed later showed TCR beta chains linked to HLA being more clonally expanded than equally common others. Among TCR beta chains, those listed as cytomegalovirus-associated numbered 164.

Regarding donors, all were healthy bone marrow donors. The germline V gene encodes CDR1 MNHEY and CDR2 SMNVEV (reference sequence). This CDR3 has 17 residues. Trimming removed 0 bases from V and 4 bases from J, with 15 bases in between. This clone was picked up a small number of times. The antigen is not known. PCR used 60 Vbeta primers and 13 Jbeta primers. Method: immunoSEQ multiplex PCR; TCRdb's copy keeps in-frame clones and lacks some. The data show some 98,000 clones, roughly four fifths seen once. The receptor comes from a female donor in good health and CMV-seropositive. This chain joins TRBV27 and TRBJ2-2; TRBD1 might be the D (7 bases). The source material was PBMCs. The CDR3 protein is CASSLSRGAVFTGELFF. In nucleotides, the CDR3 is TGTGCCAGCAGTTTATCCAGGGGGGCCGTTTTCACCGGGGAGCTGTTTTTT.